These T cell receptor beta chains were read from a single sample in a study of T cells after yellow fever vaccination. One entry per CDR3 protein results from TCRdb running MiXCR on the 5' RACE reads. The table includes under 150,000 distinct CDR3 sequences, roughly 8% detected once. Material: CD4+ T cells sorted from PBMCs, obtained 5 days after the yellow fever booster vaccination. The origin of the receptors is a man under 40 who received the YFV17D yellow fever vaccine. Each CDR3 is given with its conserved first and last residue.

>TRBJ2-2|TRBV12-3/TRBV12-4
CASSFKGRVLNTGELFF
>TRBJ2-1|TRBV10-3
CAISVGLAGDNEQFF
>TRBJ1-6|TRBV19
CASTRDRSNSPLHF
>TRBJ2-6|TRBV6-1
CASGLEYSGANVLTF
>TRBJ2-1|TRBV5-1
CASSLGPSYNEQFF
>TRBJ2-3|TRBV3-1
CASSLTTDTQYF
>TRBJ2-1|TRBV24-1
CATSEDPRDRISSRKQFF
>TRBJ2-7|TRBV5-1
CASSLAGFTYEQYF
>TRBJ2-3|TRBV10-1
CASSESFSRGAQYF
>TRBJ2-3|TRBV5-1
CASSEQGTDTQYF
>TRBJ2-1|TRBV10-3
CAISESGGLAHEQFF
>TRBJ2-3|TRBV20-1
CSAGKREGADTQYF
>TRBJ2-7|TRBV18
CASSPLAGGISYEQYF
>TRBJ2-3|TRBV3-1
CASSQDSRRTDTQYF
>TRBJ2-7|TRBV7-2
CASSLVSAAYEQYF
>TRBJ1-1|TRBV18
CASSPTSGSAFF
>TRBJ1-1|TRBV29-1
CSVRQGNTEAFF
>TRBJ2-5|TRBV7-2
CASSLRASVSAQENQYF
>TRBJ2-1|TRBV3-1
CASSQDWGDNEQFF
>TRBJ2-1|TRBV5-6
CASSLVAENEQFF
>TRBJ1-3|TRBV20-1
CSARRENTIYF
>TRBJ2-7|TRBV20-1
CSASGFSAGKASYEQYF
>TRBJ2-5|TRBV4-3
CASSQDWGAEETQYF
>TRBJ2-7|TRBV20-1
CSARTDRRSSYEQYF
>TRBJ2-7|TRBV7-2
CASSLALTSTYEQYF
>TRBJ2-1|TRBV20-1
CSASRASSYNEQFF
>TRBJ2-1|TRBV7-2
CASSAQRGVWNEQFF
>TRBJ2-5|TRBV11-2
CASSLVGTKLAGAVTQYF
>TRBJ2-5|TRBV12-3/TRBV12-4
CASSRGLAGGGETQYF
>TRBJ2-1|TRBV20-1
CSATRQGARNEQFF
>TRBJ2-7|TRBV7-2
CASSSYGTSSYEQYF
>TRBJ2-3|TRBV4-3
CASAKGRDTDTQYF
>TRBJ2-2|TRBV20-1
CSARDSAGLPGELFF
>TRBJ2-7|TRBV5-1
CASSWGDSYEQYF
>TRBJ2-5|TRBV7-8
CASSWAGGQETQYF
>TRBJ2-5|TRBV5-1
CASSSAGVLQETQYF
>TRBJ2-5|TRBV15
CATSRDLGREGRFPETQYF
>TRBJ2-7|TRBV10-3
CAISDPVASSYEQYF
>TRBJ2-2|TRBV5-1
CASSLLAGDTGELFF
>TRBJ2-3|TRBV29-1
CSVSRVRTTTDTQYF
>TRBJ2-3|TRBV5-4
CASSRLSGTSGTDTQYF
>TRBJ2-1|TRBV20-1
CSASGIRDRVTEQFF
>TRBJ1-1|TRBV20-1
CRTGERNTEAFF
>TRBJ2-4|TRBV7-9
CASSLGGRNIQYF
>TRBJ2-7|TRBV30
CAWRGPDSRRQYF
>TRBJ2-7|TRBV11-2
CASSLVGISGRYLHEQYF
>TRBJ2-4|TRBV4-1
CASSRITGFGNIQYF
>TRBJ2-7|TRBV15
CATSRDRGHHYEQYF
>TRBJ2-3|TRBV6-2/TRBV6-3
CASNNVGSDTQYF
>TRBJ2-2|TRBV10-3
CAINGDSTNTGELFF
>TRBJ2-5|TRBV18
CASSPGGSETQYF
>TRBJ2-2|TRBV7-2
CASSSRLNTGELFF
>TRBJ2-3|TRBV10-3
CAISRESTDTQYF
>TRBJ1-2|TRBV20-1
CSARNRGLIYGYTF
>TRBJ1-1|TRBV3-1
CASSQDRDTEAFF
>TRBJ2-6|TRBV30
CAFPGASGANVLTF
>TRBJ2-3|TRBV6-2/TRBV6-3
CASSYVAGTDTQYF